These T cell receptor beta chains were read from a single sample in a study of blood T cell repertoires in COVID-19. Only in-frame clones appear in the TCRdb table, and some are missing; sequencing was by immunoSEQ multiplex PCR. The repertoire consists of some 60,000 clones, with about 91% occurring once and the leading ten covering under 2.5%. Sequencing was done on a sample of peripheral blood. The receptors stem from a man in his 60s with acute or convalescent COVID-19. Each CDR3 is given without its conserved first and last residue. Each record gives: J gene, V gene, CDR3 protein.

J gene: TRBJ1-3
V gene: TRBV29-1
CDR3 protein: SVEDPSSGNTIY

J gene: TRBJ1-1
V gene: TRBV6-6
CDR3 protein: ASSLSSARFTEAF

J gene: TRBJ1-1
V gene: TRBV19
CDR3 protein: ASSPGRGQGSGGAEAF

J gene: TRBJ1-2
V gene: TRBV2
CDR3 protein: ASSDISGGRYGYT

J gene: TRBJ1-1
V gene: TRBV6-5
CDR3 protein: ASSSQGSTEAF

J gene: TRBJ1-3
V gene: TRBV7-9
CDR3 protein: ASSLLLGEGRNTIY

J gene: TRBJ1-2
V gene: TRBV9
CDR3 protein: ASSPWDRHLANYGYT

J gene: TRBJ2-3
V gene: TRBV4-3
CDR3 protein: ASSQGSQDGTDTQY

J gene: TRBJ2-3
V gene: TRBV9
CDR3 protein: ASSPSQVRTDTQY

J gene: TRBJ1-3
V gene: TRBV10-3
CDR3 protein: AILDRGFSGNTIY

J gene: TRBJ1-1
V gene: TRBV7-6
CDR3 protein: ASSPEAGADTEAF

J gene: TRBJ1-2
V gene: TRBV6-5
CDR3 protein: ASSPGGRYGYT

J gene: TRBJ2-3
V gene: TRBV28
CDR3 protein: AINGGSSNTQY

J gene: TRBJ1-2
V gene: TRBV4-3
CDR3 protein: ASSKGEGDGYT

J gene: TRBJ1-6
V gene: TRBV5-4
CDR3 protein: ASSLGTGNFYNSPLH

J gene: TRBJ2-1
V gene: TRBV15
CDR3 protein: ATRDPGNEQF

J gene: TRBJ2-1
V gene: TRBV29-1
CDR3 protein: SVLSGTINEQF

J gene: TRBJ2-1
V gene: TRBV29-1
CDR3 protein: SFVPSSYNEQF

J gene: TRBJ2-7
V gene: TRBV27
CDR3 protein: ASSLSRDRGREQY

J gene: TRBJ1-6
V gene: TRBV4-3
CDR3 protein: ASSYSTGGTPLH

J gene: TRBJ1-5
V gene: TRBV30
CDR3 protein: AWSQADHSNQPQH

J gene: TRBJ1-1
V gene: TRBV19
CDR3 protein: ASRSTGGPSNTEAF

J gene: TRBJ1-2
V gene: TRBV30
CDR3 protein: AWRPGEGYGYT

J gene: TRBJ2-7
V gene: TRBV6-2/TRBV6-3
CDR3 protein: ASSYRTSGRLYEQY

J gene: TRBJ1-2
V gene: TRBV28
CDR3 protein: ASSFPTGANYGYT

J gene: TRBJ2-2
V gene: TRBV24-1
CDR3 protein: ATSDWGLAGGPSSGELF

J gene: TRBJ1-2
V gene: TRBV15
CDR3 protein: ATSRELGQNLGYGYT

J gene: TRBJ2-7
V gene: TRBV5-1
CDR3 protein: ASSLVAGEQY

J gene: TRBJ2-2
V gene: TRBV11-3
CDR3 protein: ASTRAGGNTGELF

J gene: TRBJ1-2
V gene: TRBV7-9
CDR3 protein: ASSLAGGQGPRGYT

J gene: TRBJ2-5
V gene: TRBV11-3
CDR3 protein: ASSLNSGSGTQY

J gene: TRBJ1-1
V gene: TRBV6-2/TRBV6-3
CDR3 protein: ASSFPQGAVTEAF

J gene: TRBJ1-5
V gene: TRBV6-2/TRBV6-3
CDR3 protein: ASSYREPEPYSNQPQH

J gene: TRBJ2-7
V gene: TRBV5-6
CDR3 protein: ASSPDRGGSYEQY

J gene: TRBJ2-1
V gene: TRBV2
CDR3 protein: ASSSDGRGNEQF

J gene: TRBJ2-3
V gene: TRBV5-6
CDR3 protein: ASSLSGSSLSTDTQY

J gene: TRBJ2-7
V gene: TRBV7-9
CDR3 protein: ASSLAGQGYEQY

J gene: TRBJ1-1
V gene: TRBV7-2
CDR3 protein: ASSLNWLGTAGTEAF

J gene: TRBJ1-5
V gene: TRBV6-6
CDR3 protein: ASSPTASNQPQH

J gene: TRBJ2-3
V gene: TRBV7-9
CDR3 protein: ASPRSSTDTQY

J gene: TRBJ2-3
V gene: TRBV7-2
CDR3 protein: ASSSDRGPTDTQY

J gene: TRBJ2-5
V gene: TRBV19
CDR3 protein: ASRPLDRGKETQY

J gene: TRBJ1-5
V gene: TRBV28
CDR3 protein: ASSYTTGSGQPQH

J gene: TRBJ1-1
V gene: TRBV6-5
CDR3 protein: ASSYEGGAF

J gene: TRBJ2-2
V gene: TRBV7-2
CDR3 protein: ASTPYRLAGATNTGELF

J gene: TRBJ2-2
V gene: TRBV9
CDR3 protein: ASSSLSGTGGIGELF

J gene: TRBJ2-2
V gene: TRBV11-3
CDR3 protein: ASSLGVGGGTGELF

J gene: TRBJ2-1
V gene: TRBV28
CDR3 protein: ASTGYYNEQF

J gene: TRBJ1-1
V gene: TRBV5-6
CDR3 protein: ASSFWTGTWRTEAF

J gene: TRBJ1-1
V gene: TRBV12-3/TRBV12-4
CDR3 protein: ASRLAGQGEAF

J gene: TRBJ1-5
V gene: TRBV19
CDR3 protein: ASRPLAGSNQPQH

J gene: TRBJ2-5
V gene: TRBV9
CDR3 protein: ASSPFGSQETQY

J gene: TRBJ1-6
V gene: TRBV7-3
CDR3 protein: ASSVDRNSPLH

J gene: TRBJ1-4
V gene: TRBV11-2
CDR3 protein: ASSLRGTDEKLF

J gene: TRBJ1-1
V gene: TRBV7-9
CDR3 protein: ASSPGWDRGNTEAF

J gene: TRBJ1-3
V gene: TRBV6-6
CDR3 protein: ASSSGHSSGNTIY

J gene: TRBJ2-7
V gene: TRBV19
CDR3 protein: ASSMDRESYEQY

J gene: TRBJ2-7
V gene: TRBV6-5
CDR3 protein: ASRRVAERYEQY